The 7 T cell receptor beta chains reported below all come from one sample, sequenced in a study of cytomegalovirus exposure and HLA in healthy donors. The PCR had 60 Vbeta and 13 Jbeta primers. Profiled with immunoSEQ multiplex PCR; TCRdb holds only in-frame clones, not every one. The repertoire holds around 220,000 clones, 83% seen once, with approximately 1.5% in the top ten. Sample: PBMCs. The receptors come from a girl between 10 and 17 years old in good health and CMV-seronegative.

CDR3 region: CASSGTGTETYSNQPQHF. The CDR3 DNA sequence: TGTGCCAGCAGTGGGACAGGGACAGAAACTTATAGCAATCAGCCCCAGCATTTT. The chain has TRBV25-1 and TRBJ1-5, with 8 bases identical to TRBD1. The CDR3 sequence is 18 residues long. Germline V gene data show CDR1 as MGHDK and CDR2 as SYGVNS. V lost 4 bases to trimming and J lost 0 bases; unmatched junction nucleotides: 11.

The V call is TRBV28, the J call TRBJ2-5, with 11 bases identical to TRBD2. Trimming at V came to 7 bases and at J to 2 bases, leaving 3 bases not matched to a gene. Germline CDR1 MDHEN, CDR2 SYDVKM. This CDR3 has 14 residues. The CDR3 nucleotides are TGTGCCAGCAAGACTAGCGGGGATCAAGAGACCCAGTACTTC. Protein: CASKTSGDQETQYF.

V is TRBV5-8 and J is TRBJ1-1; the D is unclear. Germline CDR1 reads SGHTS; CDR2 reads YDEGEE. This CDR3 region has 14 residues. V was cut by 3 bases and J by 6 bases, with 15 bases left in between. The CDR3 is CASSSYGSRAEAFF. The CDR3 DNA reads as TGTGCCAGCAGCTCATACGGGAGTAGGGCTGAAGCTTTCTTT.

This clone was recorded only once. The V call is TRBV19, the J call TRBJ1-1; D uncertain. V gave up 1 base and J gave up 4 bases, with 13 bases separating them. The CDR3 sequence is 15 residues long. From germline, CDR1 is LNHDA and CDR2 SQIVND (reference sequence). The CDR3 loop is CASSIVHRGVTEAFF. The CDR3 bases are TGTGCCAGTAGTATAGTACACCGGGGAGTCACTGAAGCTTTCTTT.

The V call is TRBV9, the J call TRBJ1-1; D call uncertain. Germline-derived CDR1 and CDR2 are SGDLS and YYNGEE. The CDR3 length is 15 residues. The V gene lost 0 bases and the J gene lost 0 bases, with 9 bases spanning the gap. CDR3: CASSVVPDMNTEAFF. The CDR3 region has the DNA TGTGCCAGCAGCGTAGTCCCAGATATGAACACTGAAGCTTTCTTT.

This sequence joins TRBV20-1 and TRBJ2-3; D uncertain. V lost 6 bases to trimming and J lost 4 bases, with 8 bases between them. Germline lookup yields CDR1 DFQATT and CDR2 SNEGSKA (reference sequence). The CDR3 consists of 11 residues. The CDR3 loop reads CSARQADTQYF. The CDR3 DNA is TGCAGTGCCAGGCAGGCAGATACGCAGTATTTT.

This chain connects TRBV30 to TRBJ2-3; maybe TRBD2 (6 bases). The ends were cut back, 4 bases at V and 10 bases at J, with 18 bases in the middle. The length of the CDR3 is 13 residues. CDR1 is GTSNPN, CDR2 SVGIG, per germline (reference sequence). The CDR3 DNA reads as TGTGCCTGGACTCCAGGGACCTCGGGGGCGCAGTATTTT. This sequence encodes CAWTPGTSGAQYF.